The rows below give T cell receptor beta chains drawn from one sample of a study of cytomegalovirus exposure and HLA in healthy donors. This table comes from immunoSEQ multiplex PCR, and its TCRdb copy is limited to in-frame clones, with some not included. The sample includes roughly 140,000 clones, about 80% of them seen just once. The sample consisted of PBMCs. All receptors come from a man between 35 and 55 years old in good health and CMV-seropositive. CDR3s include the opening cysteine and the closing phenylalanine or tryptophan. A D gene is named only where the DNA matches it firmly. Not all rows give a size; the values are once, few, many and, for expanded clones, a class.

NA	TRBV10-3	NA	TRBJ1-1	TGTGCCATCAGTGACTTACGGGACACTGAAGCTTTCTTT	CAISDLRDTEAFF
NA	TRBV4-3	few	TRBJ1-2	TGCGCCAGCAGCCAAGTAGCCCAGTCTAACTATGGCTACACCTTC	CASSQVAQSNYGYTF
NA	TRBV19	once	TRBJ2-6	TGTGCCATTTCACAGGGCTCTGGGGCCAACGTCCTGACTTTC	CAISQGSGANVLTF
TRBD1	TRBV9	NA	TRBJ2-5	TGTGCCAGCAGCGTAGGAGGGGGCGAAGGGGAGACCCAGTACTTC	CASSVGGGEGETQYF
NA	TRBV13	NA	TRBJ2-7	TGTGCCAGCAGTTTTCGAGGCTTAGGAACCTACGAGCAGTACTTC	CASSFRGLGTYEQYF
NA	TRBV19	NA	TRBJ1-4	TGTGCCAGTAGTATGCCTCTCTGGGCGGAAAAACTGTTTTTT	CASSMPLWAEKLFF
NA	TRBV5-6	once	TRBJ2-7	TGTGCCAGCAGCTTGGCCGGGTCCTCCTACGAGCAGTACTTC	CASSLAGSSYEQYF
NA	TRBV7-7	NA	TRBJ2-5	TGTGCCAGCAGCTTCGGAGGAGGGACCACTCAAGAGACCCAGTACTTC	CASSFGGGTTQETQYF
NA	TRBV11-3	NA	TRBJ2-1	TGTGCCAGCAGCGGGGGCTCGGGGCGGGTCTACAATGAGCAGTTCTTC	CASSGGSGRVYNEQFF
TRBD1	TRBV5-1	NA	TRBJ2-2	TGCGCCAGCAGCTGGGGACAGGGGGCCTCCTTACTGGGGGAGCTGTTTTTT	CASSWGQGASLLGELFF
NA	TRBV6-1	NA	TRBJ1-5	TGTGCCAGCAGTGCCGAACCGGGAAATCAGCCCCAGCATTTT	CASSAEPGNQPQHF
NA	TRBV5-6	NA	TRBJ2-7	TGTGCCAGCAGCTTGGTTGCAGGGGAAGAGCAGTACTTC	CASSLVAGEEQYF
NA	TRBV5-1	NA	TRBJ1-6	TGCGCCAGCAGCTTGGGGGGGCAGGGTAATTCACCCCTCCACTTT	CASSLGGQGNSPLHF
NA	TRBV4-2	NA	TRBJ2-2	TGTGCCAGCAGCCAAGAACTCATCACCGGGGAGCTGTTTTTT	CASSQELITGELFF
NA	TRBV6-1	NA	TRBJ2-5	TGTGCCAGCAGTCACACTCAGGGTACCGAAGAGACCCAGTACTTC	CASSHTQGTEETQYF
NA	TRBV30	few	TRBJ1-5	TGTGCCTTTCAAGAGGGGGAACAGCCCCAGCATTTT	CAFQEGEQPQHF
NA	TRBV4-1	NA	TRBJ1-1	TGCGCCAGCAGCCAAGTGGCGAACACTGAAGCTTTCTTT	CASSQVANTEAFF
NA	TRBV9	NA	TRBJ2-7	TGTGCCAGCAGCCCTCCTTGGGTGGGGCAGGTATACGAGCAGTACTTC	CASSPPWVGQVYEQYF
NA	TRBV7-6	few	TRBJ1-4	TGTGCCAGCAGCTTAGATTCGGGGGTCGGTAGCGCAACTAATGAAAAACTGTTTTTT	CASSLDSGVGSATNEKLFF
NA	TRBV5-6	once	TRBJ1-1	TGTGCCAGCAGCTTCCCGACAGGCAGGAACACTGAAGCTTTCTTT	CASSFPTGRNTEAFF
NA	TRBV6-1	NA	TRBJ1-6	TGTGCCAGCAGTGAAGGGCCCTTTAATTCACCCCTCCACTTT	CASSEGPFNSPLHF
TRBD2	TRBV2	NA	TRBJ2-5	TGTGCCAGCAGTGGCCTCCGGGAGGGAGGGCGAACCCAGTACTTC	CASSGLREGGRTQYF
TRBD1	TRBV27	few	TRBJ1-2	TGTGCCAGCAGGCCGGGACAGGGGGCTGAAGGCTACACCTTC	CASRPGQGAEGYTF
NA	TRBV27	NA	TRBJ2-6	TGTGCCAGCAGACTCCCTGGGGCCAACGTCCTGACTTTC	CASRLPGANVLTF
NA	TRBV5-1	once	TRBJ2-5	TGCGCCAGCAGCCCAAGACAAGAGAACCAAGAGACCCAGTACTTC	CASSPRQENQETQYF
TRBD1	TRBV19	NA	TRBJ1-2	TGTGCCAGTAGTATTGTGACAGGGGGGTCTGGCTACACCTTC	CASSIVTGGSGYTF